A selection of T cell receptor beta chains follows, all from one sample in a study of CD8 T cells in Susac syndrome. MiXCR was run by TCRdb on the immunoSEQ multiplex PCR reads, yielding one entry per CDR3 protein. The sample lists 100,000 to 150,000 distinct CDR3 sequences, just over 90% seen once, with 0.25% to 0.35% in the top ten. Source material: CD8+ T cells from PBMCs. The receptors were gathered from a human donor with multiple sclerosis. Each CDR3 is given with its conserved first and last residue. Each record gives: D gene, clone size, V gene, J gene, CDR3 length, CDR3 protein, CDR3 DNA. The D gene is left open where the match is weak. A clone size is listed for some rows: how often the clone was seen (once, few, many), or a class if it is expanded.

.	.	TRBV12-3/TRBV12-4	TRBJ1-2	15	CASSLGGLNTYGYTF	TGTGCCAGCAGTCTGGGGGGACTGAACACCTATGGCTACACCTTC
TRBD1	.	TRBV9	TRBJ1-2	16	CASTRNDREVRYGYTF	TGTGCCAGCACTAGAAACGACAGGGAAGTTCGGTATGGCTACACCTTC
.	.	TRBV6-2/TRBV6-3	TRBJ2-1	17	CASSWEEQGPTTDEQFF	TGTGCCAGCAGTTGGGAAGAACAGGGCCCTACTACGGATGAGCAGTTCTTC
.	.	TRBV6-5	TRBJ2-2	14	CASSYRQYTGELFF	TGTGCCAGCAGTTACCGACAGTACACCGGGGAGCTGTTTTTT
.	.	TRBV21-1	TRBJ2-2	14	CASSNKGIPGELFF	TGTGCCAGCAGCAATAAGGGCATCCCCGGGGAGCTGTTTTTT
TRBD1	.	TRBV19	TRBJ1-2	13	CASSPGTGYGYTF	TGTGCCAGTAGTCCGGGGACAGGGTATGGCTACACCTTC
.	.	TRBV14	TRBJ2-6	15	CASSQAPSGANVLTF	TGTGCCAGCAGCCAAGCTCCCTCTGGGGCCAACGTCCTGACTTTC
.	.	TRBV7-8	TRBJ2-1	14	CASSLAFGANEQFF	TGTGCCAGCAGCTTAGCCTTCGGAGCCAATGAGCAGTTCTTC
TRBD1	.	TRBV5-4	TRBJ1-2	15	CASSGRTGGDYGYTF	TGTGCCAGCAGCGGACGGACAGGGGGGGACTATGGCTACACCTTC
.	.	TRBV5-1	TRBJ2-3	12	CASSSSSGTQYF	TGCGCCAGCAGCAGTTCCTCGGGTACGCAGTATTTT
TRBD2	.	TRBV9	TRBJ2-1	15	CASSPIAGGPGEQFF	TGTGCCAGCAGCCCAATAGCGGGAGGGCCGGGTGAGCAGTTCTTC
.	.	TRBV3-1	TRBJ2-7	14	CASSQFTVSYEQYF	TGTGCCAGCAGCCAATTCACGGTCTCCTACGAGCAGTACTTC
.	.	TRBV6-1	TRBJ1-2	12	CASSTGPYGYTF	TGTGCCAGCAGCACAGGACCCTATGGCTACACCTTC
.	.	TRBV5-6	TRBJ2-5	14	CASSFRANQETQYF	TGTGCCAGCAGCTTTAGGGCAAATCAAGAGACCCAGTACTTC
.	.	TRBV7-9	TRBJ2-5	12	CASSLVEETQYF	TGTGCCAGCAGCTTGGTCGAAGAGACCCAGTACTTC
.	.	TRBV12-3/TRBV12-4	TRBJ2-7	18	CASSGTTRRKPLSGEQYF	TGTGCCAGCAGCGGGACCACCCGACGGAAACCCCTCTCGGGCGAGCAGTACTTC
.	.	TRBV29-1	TRBJ2-3	14	CSVETISIADTQFF	TGCAGCGTTGAAACAATTAGTATTGCAGATACGCAGTTTTTT
.	.	TRBV12-3/TRBV12-4	TRBJ1-2	15	CASSFQPTDRDGYTF	TGTGCCAGCAGTTTTCAGCCTACGGACAGAGATGGCTACACCTTC
TRBD1	.	TRBV14	TRBJ1-3	15	CASRSTGVPGNTIYF	TGTGCCAGCAGGTCGACAGGGGTTCCTGGAAACACCATATATTTT
TRBD1	once	TRBV29-1	TRBJ2-3	18	CSAQQGAHHSPLTDTQYF	TGCAGCGCCCAGCAGGGGGCACATCATTCGCCTCTTACAGATACGCAGTATTTT
.	.	TRBV9	TRBJ2-2	16	CASSVVQASGTGELFF	TGTGCCAGCAGCGTAGTTCAGGCCTCGGGCACCGGGGAGCTGTTTTTT
.	.	TRBV4-1	TRBJ1-1	14	CASSQNIQVDEVFF	TGCGCCAGCAGCCAAAATATACAGGTGGATGAAGTTTTCTTT
TRBD1	.	TRBV19	TRBJ1-1	15	CASTPGGGENTEAFF	TGTGCCAGTACCCCAGGGGGCGGGGAGAACACTGAAGCTTTCTTT
.	.	TRBV15	TRBJ2-4	15	CATSSGRETENIQYF	TGTGCCACCAGCAGTGGACGGGAGACTGAAAACATTCAGTACTTC
.	.	TRBV14	TRBJ2-7	11	CASASVGEQYF	TGTGCCAGCGCTTCGGTAGGGGAACAGTACTTC
.	.	TRBV12-3/TRBV12-4	TRBJ2-7	15	CASSRFRGAKDEQYF	TGTGCCAGCAGCCGGTTCCGCGGGGCCAAAGACGAGCAGTACTTC
.	.	TRBV27	TRBJ1-5	13	CASSLSGNQPQHF	TGTGCCAGCAGTTTATCGGGCAATCAGCCCCAGCATTTT
TRBD2	.	TRBV13	TRBJ2-2	18	CASSTGLAGGPDTGELFF	TGTGCCAGCAGCACAGGACTAGCGGGGGGGCCCGACACCGGGGAGCTGTTTTTT
.	.	TRBV5-6	TRBJ1-4	16	CASSLGPSRANEKLFF	TGTGCCAGCAGCTTGGGCCCCTCTAGGGCTAATGAAAAACTGTTTTTT
.	.	TRBV10-3	TRBJ2-1	13	CAIKAREYNEQFF	TGTGCCATCAAGGCCAGAGAATACAATGAGCAGTTCTTC
TRBD2	.	TRBV7-6	TRBJ2-1	15	CASSFSGRASREQFF	TGTGCCAGCAGCTTTAGCGGGAGGGCATCACGGGAGCAGTTCTTC
TRBD1	.	TRBV23-1	TRBJ1-2	15	CASRRSGTAIYGYTF	TGCGCCAGTAGGAGATCCGGGACAGCCATCTATGGCTACACCTTC
TRBD2	.	TRBV12-3/TRBV12-4	TRBJ2-3	16	CASSFLGLADTDTQYF	TGTGCCAGCAGTTTCTTGGGACTAGCGGACACAGATACGCAGTATTTT
TRBD2	.	TRBV9	TRBJ2-1	14	CASSPSSGNHEQFF	TGTGCCAGCAGCCCCTCAAGCGGGAACCATGAGCAGTTCTTC
.	.	TRBV29-1	TRBJ2-3	15	CSVVRVVRGTDTQYF	TGCAGCGTTGTAAGGGTAGTGCGGGGCACAGATACGCAGTATTTT
TRBD2	.	TRBV7-9	TRBJ2-5	15	CASSLSSGRRETQYF	TGTGCCAGCAGCTTATCGAGCGGGAGAAGAGAGACCCAGTACTTC
.	.	TRBV5-6	TRBJ2-1	12	CASSREGFEQFF	TGTGCCAGCAGCCGGGAAGGGTTTGAGCAGTTCTTC
TRBD2	.	TRBV7-9	TRBJ2-2	15	CASRGERENTGELFF	TGTGCCAGCAGGGGCGAGCGGGAGAACACCGGGGAGCTGTTTTTT
.	.	TRBV9	TRBJ1-1	14	CASSVGTTNTEAFF	TGTGCCAGCAGCGTAGGCACAACAAACACTGAAGCTTTCTTT
TRBD1	.	TRBV28	TRBJ1-5	16	CASSPPDRGSNQPQHF	TGTGCCAGCAGTCCTCCGGACAGGGGAAGCAATCAGCCCCAGCATTTT